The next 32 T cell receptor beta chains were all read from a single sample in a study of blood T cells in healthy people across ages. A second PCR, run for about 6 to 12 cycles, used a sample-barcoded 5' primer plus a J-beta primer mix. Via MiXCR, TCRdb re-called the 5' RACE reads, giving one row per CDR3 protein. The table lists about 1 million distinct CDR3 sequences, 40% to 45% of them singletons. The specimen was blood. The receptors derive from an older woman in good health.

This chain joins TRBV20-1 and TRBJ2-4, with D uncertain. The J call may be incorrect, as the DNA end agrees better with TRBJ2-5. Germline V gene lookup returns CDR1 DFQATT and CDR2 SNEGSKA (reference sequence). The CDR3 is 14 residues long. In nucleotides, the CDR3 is TGCAGTGCTTTCGACTTGGAAATAGGGGAGACCCAGTACTTC. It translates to CSAFDLEIGETQYF.

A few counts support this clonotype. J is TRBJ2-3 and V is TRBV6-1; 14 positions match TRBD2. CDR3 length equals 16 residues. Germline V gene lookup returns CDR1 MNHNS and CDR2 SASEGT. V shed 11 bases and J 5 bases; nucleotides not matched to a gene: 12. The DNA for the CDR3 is TGTGCCGGAGGAACGGGACTAGCGGGAGTGGGAGATACGCAGTATTTT. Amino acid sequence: CAGGTGLAGVGDTQYF.

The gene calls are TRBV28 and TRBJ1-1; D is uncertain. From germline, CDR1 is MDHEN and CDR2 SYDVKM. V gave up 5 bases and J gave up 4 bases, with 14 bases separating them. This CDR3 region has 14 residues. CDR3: CASSRTPWGTEAFF. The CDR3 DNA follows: TGTGCCAGCAGTCGGACCCCTTGGGGCACTGAAGCTTTCTTT.

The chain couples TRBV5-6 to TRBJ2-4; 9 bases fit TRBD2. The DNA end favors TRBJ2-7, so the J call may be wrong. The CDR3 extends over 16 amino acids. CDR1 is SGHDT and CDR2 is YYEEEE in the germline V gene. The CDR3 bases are TGTGCCAGCAGCCTATCGACTAGCGGATATTTTTACGAGCAGTACTTC. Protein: CASSLSTSGYFYEQYF.

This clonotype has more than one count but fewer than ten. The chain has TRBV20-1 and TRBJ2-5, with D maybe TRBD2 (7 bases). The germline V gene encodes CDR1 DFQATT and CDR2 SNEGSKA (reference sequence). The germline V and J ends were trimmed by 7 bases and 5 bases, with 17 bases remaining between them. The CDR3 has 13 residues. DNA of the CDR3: TGCAGTGGAGGGGGGGAGTCGGGGGAGACCCAGTACTTC. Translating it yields CSGGGESGETQYF.

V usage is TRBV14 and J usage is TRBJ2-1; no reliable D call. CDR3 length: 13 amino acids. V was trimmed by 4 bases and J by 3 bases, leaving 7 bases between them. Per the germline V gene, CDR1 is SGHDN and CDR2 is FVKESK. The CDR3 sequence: CASSPILYNEQFF. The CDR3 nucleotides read TGTGCCAGCAGCCCAATTCTCTACAATGAGCAGTTCTTC.

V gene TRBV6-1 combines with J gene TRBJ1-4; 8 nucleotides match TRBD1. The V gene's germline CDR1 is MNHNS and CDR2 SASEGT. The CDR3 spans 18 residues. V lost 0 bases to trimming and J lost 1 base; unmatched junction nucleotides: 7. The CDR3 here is CASSEARVTGVTNEKLFF. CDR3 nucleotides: TGTGCCAGCAGTGAAGCGCGTGTGACAGGGGTAACTAATGAAAAACTGTTTTTT.

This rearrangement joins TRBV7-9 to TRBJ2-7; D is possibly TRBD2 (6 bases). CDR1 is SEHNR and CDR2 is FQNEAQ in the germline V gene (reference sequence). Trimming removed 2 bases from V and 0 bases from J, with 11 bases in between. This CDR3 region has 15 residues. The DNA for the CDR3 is TGTGCCAGCAGCTTACAGCGGGCGGACTCCTACGAGCAGTACTTC. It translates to CASSLQRADSYEQYF.

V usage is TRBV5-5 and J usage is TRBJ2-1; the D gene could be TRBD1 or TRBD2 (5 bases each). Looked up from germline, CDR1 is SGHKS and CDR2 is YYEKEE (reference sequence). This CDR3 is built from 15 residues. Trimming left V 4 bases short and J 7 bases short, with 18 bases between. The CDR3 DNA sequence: TGTGCCAGCAGCCCAGCGCTGGGACCGACGAATGAGCAGTTCTTC. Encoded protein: CASSPALGPTNEQFF.

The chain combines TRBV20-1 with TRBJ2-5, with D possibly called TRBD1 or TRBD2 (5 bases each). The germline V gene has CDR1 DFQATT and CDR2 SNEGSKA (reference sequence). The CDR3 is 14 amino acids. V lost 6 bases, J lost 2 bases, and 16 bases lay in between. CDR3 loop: CSARAPGLQETQYF. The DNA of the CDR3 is TGCAGTGCCAGGGCTCCGGGATTACAAGAGACCCAGTACTTC.

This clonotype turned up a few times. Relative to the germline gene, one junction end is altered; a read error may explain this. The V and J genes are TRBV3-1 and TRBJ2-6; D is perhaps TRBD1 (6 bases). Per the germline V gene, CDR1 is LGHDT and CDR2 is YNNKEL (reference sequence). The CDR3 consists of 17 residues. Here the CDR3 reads CASRQGSGLSGANVLTF. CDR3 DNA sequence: TGTGCCAGCCGCCAGGGGAGTGGCCTCTCTGGGGCCAACGTCCTGACTTTC.

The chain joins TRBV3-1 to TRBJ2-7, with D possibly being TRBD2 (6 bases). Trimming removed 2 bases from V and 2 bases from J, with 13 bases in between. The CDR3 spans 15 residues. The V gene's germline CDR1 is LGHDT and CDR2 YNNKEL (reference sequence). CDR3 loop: CASSQYHGSPYEQYF. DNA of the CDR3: TGTGCCAGCAGCCAATATCACGGGAGCCCCTACGAGCAGTACTTC.

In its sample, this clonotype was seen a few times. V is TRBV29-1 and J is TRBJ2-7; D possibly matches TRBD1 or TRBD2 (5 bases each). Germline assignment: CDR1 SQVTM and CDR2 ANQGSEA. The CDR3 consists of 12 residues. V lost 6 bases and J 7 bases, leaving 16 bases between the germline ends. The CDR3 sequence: CSVGDGYNEQYF. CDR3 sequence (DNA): TGCAGCGTGGGGGACGGGTACAATGAGCAGTACTTC.

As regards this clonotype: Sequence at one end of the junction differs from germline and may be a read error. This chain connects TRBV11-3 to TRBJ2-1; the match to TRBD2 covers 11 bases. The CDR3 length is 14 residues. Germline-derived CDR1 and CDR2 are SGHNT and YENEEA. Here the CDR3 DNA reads TGTACCAGCGGCTTTAGCGGGAGGGTCAGTGAGCAGTTCTTC. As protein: CTSGFSGRVSEQFF.

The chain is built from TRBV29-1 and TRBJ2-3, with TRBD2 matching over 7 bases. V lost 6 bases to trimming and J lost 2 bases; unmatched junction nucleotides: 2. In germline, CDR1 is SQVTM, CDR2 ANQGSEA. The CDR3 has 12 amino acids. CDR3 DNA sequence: TGCAGCGTCCGGGACTACACAGATACGCAGTATTTT. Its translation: CSVRDYTDTQYF.

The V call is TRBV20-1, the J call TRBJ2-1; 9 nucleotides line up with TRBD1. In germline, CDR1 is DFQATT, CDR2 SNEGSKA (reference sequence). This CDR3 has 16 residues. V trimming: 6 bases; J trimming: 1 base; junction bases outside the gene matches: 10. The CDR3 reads CSAFTGGFGSYNEQFF. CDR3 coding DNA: TGCAGTGCGTTCACAGGGGGCTTTGGTTCCTACAATGAGCAGTTCTTC.

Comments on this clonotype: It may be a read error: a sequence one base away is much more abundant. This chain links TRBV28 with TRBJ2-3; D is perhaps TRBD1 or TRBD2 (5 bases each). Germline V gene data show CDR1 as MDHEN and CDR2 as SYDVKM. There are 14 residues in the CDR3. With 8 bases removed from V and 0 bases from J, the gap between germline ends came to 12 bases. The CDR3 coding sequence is TGTGCCAGCGGTTCATGGGACAGCACAGATACGCAGTATTTT. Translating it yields CASGSWDSTDTQYF.

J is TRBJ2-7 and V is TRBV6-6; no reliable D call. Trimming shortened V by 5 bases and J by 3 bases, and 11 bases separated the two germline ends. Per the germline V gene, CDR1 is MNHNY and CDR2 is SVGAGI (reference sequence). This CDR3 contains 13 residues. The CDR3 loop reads CASSAPGFYEQYF. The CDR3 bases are TGTGCCAGCAGTGCCCCCGGATTCTACGAGCAGTACTTC.

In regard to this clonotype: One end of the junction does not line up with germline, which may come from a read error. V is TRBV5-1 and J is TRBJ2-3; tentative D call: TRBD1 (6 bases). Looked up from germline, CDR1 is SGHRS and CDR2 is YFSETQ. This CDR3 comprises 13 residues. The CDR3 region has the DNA TGCGCCAGCAGCTTGGACAGGACAGATACGCGGTATTTT. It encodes CASSLDRTDTRYF.

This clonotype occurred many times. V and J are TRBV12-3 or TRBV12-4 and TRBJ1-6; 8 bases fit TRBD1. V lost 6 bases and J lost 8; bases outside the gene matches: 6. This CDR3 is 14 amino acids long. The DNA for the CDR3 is TGTGCCAGCAGCTCCGGGACAGGCTATTCACCCCTCCACTTT. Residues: CASSSGTGYSPLHF.

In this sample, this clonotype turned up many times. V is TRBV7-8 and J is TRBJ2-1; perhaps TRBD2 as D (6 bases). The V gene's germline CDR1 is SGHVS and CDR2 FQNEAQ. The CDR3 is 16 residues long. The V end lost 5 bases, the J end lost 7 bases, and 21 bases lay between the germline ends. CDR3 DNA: TGTGCCAGCAGCCCGCTCCGGGGAGGATTAGTAAATGAGCAGTTCTTC. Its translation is CASSPLRGGLVNEQFF. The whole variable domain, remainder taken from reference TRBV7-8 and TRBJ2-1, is GAGVSQSPRYKVAKRGQDVALRCDPISGHVSLFWYQQALGQGPEFLTYFQNEAQLDKSGLPSDRFFAERPEGSVSTLKIQRTQQEDSAVYLCASSPLRGGLVNEQFFGPGTRLTVL.

CDR3 protein: CASSTRAGKAFF. The DNA for the CDR3 is TGTGCCAGCAGCACACGCGCGGGGAAGGCTTTCTTT. V usage is TRBV9 and J usage is TRBJ1-1, with D unclear. Trimming pared 4 bases from V and 11 bases from J, leaving 15 bases between. From germline, CDR1 is SGDLS and CDR2 YYNGEE. The CDR3 runs 12 residues.

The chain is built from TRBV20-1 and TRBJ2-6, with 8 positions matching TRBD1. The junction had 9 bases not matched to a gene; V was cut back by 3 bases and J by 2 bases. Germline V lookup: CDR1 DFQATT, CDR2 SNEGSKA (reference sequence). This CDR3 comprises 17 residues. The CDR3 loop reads CSASHRAGGAGANVLTF. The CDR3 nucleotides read TGCAGTGCTAGCCATCGGGCAGGGGGCGCTGGGGCCAACGTCCTGACTTTC.

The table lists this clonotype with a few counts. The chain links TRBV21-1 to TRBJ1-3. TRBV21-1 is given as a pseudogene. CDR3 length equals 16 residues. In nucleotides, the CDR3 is TGTGCCAGCAGCAAAGACGCCAGCAGCTCTGGAAACACCATATATTTT. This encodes CASSKDASSSGNTIYF.

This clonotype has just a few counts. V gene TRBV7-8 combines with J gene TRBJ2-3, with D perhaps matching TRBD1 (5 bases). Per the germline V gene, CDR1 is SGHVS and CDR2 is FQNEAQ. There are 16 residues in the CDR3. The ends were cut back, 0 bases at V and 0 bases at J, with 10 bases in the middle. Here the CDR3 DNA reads TGTGCCAGCAGCTTAGCAGGGGAATCTAGCACAGATACGCAGTATTTT. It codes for CASSLAGESSTDTQYF.

The DNA of the CDR3 is TGTGCCAGCATCGACAGCTTCTATGGCTACACCTTC. It specifies CASIDSFYGYTF. The genes are TRBV25-1 and TRBJ1-2, with TRBD1 as a possible D gene (5 bases). The V end was cut by 7 bases, the J end by 4 bases, with 10 bases between. The V gene's germline CDR1 is MGHDK and CDR2 SYGVNS. CDR3 length: 12 amino acids.

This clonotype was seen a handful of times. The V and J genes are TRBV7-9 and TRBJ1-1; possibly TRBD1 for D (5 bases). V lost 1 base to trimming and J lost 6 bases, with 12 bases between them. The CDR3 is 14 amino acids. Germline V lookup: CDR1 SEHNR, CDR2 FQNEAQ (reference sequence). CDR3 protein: CASSLDGGFAEAFF. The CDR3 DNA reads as TGTGCCAGCAGCTTAGATGGGGGTTTCGCTGAAGCTTTCTTT.

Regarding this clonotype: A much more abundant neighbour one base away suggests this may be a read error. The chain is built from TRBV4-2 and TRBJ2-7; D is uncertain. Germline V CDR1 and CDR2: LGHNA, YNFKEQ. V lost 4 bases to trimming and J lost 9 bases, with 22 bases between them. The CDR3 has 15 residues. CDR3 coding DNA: TGTGCCAGCAGCCCCCACCCAGGTAGAGTCGACGGGCAGTACTTC. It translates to CASSPHPGRVDGQYF.

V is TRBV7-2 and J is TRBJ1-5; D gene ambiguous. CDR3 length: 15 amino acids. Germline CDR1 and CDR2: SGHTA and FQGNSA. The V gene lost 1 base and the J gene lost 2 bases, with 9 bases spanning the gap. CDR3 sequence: CASSLDGRRNQPQHF. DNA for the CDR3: TGTGCCAGCAGCTTAGATGGGCGGCGCAATCAGCCCCAGCATTTT.

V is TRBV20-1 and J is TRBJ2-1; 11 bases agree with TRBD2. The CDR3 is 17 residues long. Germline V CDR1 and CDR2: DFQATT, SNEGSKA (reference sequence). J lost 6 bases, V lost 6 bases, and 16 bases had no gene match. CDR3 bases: TGCAGTGCCGCCCGGGTGGGGGATGGACTAGCGGGCAATGAGCAGTTCTTC. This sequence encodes CSAARVGDGLAGNEQFF.

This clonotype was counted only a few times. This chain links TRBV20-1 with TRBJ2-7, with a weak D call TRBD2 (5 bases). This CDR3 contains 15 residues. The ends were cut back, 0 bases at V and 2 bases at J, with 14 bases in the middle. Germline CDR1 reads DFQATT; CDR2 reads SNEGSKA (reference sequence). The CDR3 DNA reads TGCAGTGCTAGAGATGGAGGCGGAACCACCTACGAGCAGTACTTC. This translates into CSARDGGGTTYEQYF.

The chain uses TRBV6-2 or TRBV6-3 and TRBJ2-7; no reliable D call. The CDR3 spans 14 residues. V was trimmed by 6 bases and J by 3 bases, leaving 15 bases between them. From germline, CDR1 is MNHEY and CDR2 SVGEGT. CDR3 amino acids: CASSPLDSHYEQYF. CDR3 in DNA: TGTGCCAGCAGCCCCCTCGACTCCCACTACGAGCAGTACTTC.